This TCR beta chain was recovered during a study of post-analysis software for immune sequencing data. Study at large: Relapsing-remitting, secondary progressive and progressive-relapsing forms made up the multiple sclerosis disease courses. Whole-study results and caveats: Controls showed lower frequencies than patients for a few TRBV segments, and TRBV5-6, TRBV5-1 and TRBV20-1 were among these.

TCR beta cDNA libraries included unique molecular identifiers. TCRdb called the PCR reads again in MiXCR, with one record for every CDR3 protein. The table records 800,000 to 950,000 distinct CDR3 sequences, about 53% of them present only once. Germline V lookup: CDR1 ENHRY, CDR2 SYGVKD. The CDR3 consists of 14 residues. This clonotype showed up just a few times. No antigen is known for it. This chain uses TRBV10-3 with TRBJ2-5; TRBD2 matches at 9 bases. The J call is doubtful: the DNA matches TRBJ2-7 better. The sequenced sample consisted of blood. This clonotype was obtained from a girl aged 5-17 years with multiple sclerosis. For the CDR3, the DNA is TGTGCCATCAGTACCGGACTAGCGACCTACGAGCAGTACTTC. Protein sequence: CAISTGLATYEQYF.